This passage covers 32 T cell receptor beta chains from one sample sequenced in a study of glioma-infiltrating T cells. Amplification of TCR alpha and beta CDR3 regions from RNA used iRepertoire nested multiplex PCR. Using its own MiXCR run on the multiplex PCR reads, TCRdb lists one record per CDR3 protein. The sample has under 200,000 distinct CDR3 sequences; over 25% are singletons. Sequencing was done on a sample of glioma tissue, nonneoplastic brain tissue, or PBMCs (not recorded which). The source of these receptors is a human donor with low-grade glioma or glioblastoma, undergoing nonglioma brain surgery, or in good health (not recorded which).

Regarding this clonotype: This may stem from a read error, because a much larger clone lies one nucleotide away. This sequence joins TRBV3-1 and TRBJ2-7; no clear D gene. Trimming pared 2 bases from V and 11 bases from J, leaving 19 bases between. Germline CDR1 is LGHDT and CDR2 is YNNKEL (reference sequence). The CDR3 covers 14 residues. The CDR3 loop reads CASSQFHPQGRKYF. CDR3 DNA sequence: TGTGCCAGCAGCCAATTCCACCCTCAAGGAAGGAAGTACTTC.

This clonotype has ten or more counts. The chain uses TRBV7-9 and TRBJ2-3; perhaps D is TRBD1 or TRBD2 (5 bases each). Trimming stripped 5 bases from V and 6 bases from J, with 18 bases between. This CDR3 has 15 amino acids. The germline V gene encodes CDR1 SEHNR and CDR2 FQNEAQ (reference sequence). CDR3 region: CASSLGDRVLDTQYF. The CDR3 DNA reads TGTGCCAGCAGCCTAGGGGACCGAGTGCTGGATACGCAGTATTTT.

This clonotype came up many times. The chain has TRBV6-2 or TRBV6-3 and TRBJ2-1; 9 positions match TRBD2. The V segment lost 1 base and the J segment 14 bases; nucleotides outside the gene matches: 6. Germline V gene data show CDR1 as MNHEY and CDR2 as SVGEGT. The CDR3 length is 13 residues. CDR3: CASSYYVAGAEFF. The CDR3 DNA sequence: TGTGCCAGCAGTTACTACGTAGCGGGAGCGGAGTTCTTC.

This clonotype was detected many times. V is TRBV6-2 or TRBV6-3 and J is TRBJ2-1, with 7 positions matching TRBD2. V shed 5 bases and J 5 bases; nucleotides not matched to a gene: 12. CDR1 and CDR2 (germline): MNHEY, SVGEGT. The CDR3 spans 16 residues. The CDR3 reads CASSALAGRVDNEQFF. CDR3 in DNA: TGTGCCAGCAGTGCCCTAGCTGGGAGGGTAGACAATGAGCAGTTCTTC.

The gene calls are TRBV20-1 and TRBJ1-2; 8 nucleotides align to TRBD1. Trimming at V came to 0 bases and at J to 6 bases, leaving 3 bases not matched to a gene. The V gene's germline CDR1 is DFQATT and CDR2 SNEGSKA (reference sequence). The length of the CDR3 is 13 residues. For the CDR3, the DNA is TGCAGTGCTAGAGAGGACAGGGTTGATGGCTACACCTTC. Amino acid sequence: CSAREDRVDGYTF.

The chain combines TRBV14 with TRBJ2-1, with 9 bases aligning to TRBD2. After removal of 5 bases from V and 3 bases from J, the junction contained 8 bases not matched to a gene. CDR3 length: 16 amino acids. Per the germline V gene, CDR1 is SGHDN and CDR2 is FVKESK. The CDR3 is CASSEAGTSFYNEQFF. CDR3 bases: TGTGCCAGCAGCGAAGCAGGGACTAGCTTCTACAATGAGCAGTTCTTC.

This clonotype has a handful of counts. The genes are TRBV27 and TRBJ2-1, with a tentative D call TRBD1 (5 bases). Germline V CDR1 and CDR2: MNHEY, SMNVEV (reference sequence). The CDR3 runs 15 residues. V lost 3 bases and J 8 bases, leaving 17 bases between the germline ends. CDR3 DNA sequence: TGTGCCAGCAGTTTGGTTCCAGGGATAGGCTATGAGCAGTTCTTC. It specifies CASSLVPGIGYEQFF.

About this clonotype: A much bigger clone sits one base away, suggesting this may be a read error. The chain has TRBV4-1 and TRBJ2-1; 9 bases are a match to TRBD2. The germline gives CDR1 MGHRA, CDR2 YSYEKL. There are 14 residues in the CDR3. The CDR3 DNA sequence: TGCGCCTGCAGCCAAGATAGCGGGAGCCGAGTGGGTTACTTC. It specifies CACSQDSGSRVGYF.

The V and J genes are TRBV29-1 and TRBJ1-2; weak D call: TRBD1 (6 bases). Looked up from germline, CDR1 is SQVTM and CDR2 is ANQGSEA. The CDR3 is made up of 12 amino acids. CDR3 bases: TGCATAGGACAGTGTGTAAACTATGGCTACACCTTC. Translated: CIGQCVNYGYTF.

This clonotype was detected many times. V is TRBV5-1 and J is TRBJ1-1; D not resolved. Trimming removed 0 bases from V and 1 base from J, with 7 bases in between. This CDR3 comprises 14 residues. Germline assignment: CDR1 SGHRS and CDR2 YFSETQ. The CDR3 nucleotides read TGCGCCAGCAGCTTGGACACCAGGAACACTGAAGCTTTCTTT. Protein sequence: CASSLDTRNTEAFF.

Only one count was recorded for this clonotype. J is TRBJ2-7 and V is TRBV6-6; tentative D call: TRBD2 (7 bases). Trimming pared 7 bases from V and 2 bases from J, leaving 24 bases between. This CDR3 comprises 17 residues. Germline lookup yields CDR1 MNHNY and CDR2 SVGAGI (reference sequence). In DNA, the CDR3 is TGTGCCAGCACCACCCGAGGGGGGGCGGGATTGACCTACGAGCAGTACTTC. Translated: CASTTRGGAGLTYEQYF.

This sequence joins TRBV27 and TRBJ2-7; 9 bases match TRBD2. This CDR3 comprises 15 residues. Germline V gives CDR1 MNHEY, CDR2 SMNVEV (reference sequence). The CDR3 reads CVSSLSAGGTYEQYF. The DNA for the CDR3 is TGTGTTAGCAGTTTATCTGCGGGAGGGACCTACGAGCAGTACTTC.

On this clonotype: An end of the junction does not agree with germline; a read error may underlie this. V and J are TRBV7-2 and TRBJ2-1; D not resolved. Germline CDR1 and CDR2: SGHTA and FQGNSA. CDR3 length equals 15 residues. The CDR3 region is CASRPLIGSYNEQFF. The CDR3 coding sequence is TGCGCCAGTAGGCCCCTTATCGGCTCCTACAATGAGCAGTTCTTC.

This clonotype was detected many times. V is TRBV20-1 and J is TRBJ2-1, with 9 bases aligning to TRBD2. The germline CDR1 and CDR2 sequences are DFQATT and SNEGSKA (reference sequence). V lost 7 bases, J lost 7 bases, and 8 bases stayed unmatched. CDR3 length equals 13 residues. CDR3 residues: CSGGPAGGNEQFF. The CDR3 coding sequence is TGCAGTGGCGGGCCAGCGGGAGGTAATGAGCAGTTCTTC.

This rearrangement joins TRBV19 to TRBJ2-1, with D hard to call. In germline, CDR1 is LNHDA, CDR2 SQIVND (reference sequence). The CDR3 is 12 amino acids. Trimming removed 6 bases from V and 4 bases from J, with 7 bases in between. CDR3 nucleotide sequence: TGTGCCAGTAGCCCGGGTTACAATGAGCAGTTCTTC. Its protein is CASSPGYNEQFF.

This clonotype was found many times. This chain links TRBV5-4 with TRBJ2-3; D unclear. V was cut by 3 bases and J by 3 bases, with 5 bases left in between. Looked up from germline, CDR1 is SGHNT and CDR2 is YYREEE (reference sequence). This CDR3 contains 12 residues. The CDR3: CASSSGTDTQYF. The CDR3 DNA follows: TGTGCCAGCAGCTCCGGTACAGATACGCAGTATTTT.

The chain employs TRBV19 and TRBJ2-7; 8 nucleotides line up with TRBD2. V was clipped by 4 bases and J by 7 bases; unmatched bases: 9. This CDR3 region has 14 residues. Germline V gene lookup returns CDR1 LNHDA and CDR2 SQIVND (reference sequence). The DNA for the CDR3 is TGTGCCAGTAGTACGGCTGGCGGGAGGTATGAGCAGTACTTC. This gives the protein CASSTAGGRYEQYF.

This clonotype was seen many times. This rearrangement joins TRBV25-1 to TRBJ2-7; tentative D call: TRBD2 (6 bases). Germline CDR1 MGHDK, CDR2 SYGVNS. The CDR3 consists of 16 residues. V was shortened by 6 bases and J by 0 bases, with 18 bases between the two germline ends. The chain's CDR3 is CASSGGSGRSSYEQYF. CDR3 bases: TGTGCCAGCAGCGGGGGTAGCGGCAGGAGCTCCTACGAGCAGTACTTC.

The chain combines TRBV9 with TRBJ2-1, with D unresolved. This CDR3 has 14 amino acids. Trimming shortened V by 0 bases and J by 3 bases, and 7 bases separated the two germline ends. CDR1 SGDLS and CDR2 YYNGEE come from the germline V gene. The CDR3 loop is CASSVATVYNEQFF. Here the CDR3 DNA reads TGTGCCAGCAGCGTAGCAACAGTCTACAATGAGCAGTTCTTC.

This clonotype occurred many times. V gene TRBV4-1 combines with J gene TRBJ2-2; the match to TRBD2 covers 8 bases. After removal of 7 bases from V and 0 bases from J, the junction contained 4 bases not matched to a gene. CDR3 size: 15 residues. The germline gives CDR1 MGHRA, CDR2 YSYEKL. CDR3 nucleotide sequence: TGCGCCAGCAAAAAAGCGGGAGCGAACACCGGGGAGCTGTTTTTT. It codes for CASKKAGANTGELFF.

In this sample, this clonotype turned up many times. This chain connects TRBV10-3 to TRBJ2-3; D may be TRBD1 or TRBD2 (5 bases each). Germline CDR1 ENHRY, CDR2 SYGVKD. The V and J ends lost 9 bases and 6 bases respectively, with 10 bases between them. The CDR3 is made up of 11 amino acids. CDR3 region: CAIGGRDTQYF. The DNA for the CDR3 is TGTGCCATTGGGGGACGGGATACGCAGTATTTT.

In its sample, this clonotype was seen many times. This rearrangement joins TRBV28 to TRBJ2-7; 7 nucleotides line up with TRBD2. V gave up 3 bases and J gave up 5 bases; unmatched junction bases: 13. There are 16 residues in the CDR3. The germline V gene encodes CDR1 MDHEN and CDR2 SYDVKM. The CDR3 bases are TGTGCCAGCAGTTTGTGGGCCGGACTAGGAGGGGACGAGCAGTACTTC. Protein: CASSLWAGLGGDEQYF.

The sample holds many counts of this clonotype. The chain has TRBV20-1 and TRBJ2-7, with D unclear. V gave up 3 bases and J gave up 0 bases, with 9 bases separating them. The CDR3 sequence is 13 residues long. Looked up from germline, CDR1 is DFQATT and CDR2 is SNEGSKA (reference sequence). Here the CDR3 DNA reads TGCAGTGCTAGTCTGCCCAGCTCCTACGAGCAGTACTTC. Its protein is CSASLPSSYEQYF.

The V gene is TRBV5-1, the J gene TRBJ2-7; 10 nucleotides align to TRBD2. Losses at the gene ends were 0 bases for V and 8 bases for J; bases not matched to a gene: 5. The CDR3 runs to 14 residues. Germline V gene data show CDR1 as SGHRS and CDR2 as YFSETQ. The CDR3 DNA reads TGCGCCAGCAGCTTGGTTCTAGCGGGAGTCCAGCAGTACTTC. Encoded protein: CASSLVLAGVQQYF.

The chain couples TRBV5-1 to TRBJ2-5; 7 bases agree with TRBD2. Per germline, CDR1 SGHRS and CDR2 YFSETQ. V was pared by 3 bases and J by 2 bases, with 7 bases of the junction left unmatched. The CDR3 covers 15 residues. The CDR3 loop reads CASSSGRAEQETQYF. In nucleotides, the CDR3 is TGCGCCAGCAGCTCTGGGAGGGCGGAGCAAGAGACCCAGTACTTC.

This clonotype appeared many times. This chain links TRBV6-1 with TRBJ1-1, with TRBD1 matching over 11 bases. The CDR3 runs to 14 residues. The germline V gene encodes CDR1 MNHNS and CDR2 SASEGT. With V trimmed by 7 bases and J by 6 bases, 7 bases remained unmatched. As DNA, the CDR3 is TGTGCCAGCAAAAGGACAGGGGGCTCGGCTGAAGCTTTCTTT. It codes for CASKRTGGSAEAFF.

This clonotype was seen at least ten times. The CDR3 nucleotides read TGTGCCAGCAACCCGACAGGGGGCGGAGATACGCAGTATTTT. Its protein is CASNPTGGGDTQYF. The chain is built from TRBV7-2 and TRBJ2-3; 10 nucleotides match TRBD1. The germline V gene has CDR1 SGHTA and CDR2 FQGNSA. This CDR3 contains 14 residues. Trimming removed 7 bases from V and 5 bases from J; junction bases left unmatched: 6.

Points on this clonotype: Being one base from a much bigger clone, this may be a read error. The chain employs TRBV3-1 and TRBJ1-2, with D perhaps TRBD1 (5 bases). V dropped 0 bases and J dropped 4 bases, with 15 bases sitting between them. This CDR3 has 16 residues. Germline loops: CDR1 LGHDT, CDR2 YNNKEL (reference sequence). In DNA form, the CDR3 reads TGTGCCAGCAGCCAAGATGGGATATGGGGCGGCTATGGCTACACCTTC. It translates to CASSQDGIWGGYGYTF.

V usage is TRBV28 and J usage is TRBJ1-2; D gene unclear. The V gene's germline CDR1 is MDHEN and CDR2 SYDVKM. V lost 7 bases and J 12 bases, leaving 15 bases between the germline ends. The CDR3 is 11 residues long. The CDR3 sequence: CASNRFGGDTF. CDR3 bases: TGTGCCAGCAATCGTTTTGGCGGTGACACCTTC.

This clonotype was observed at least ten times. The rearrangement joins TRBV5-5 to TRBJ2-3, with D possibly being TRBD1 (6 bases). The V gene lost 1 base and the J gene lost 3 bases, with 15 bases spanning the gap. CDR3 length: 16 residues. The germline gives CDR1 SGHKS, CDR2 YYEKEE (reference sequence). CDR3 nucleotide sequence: TGTGCCAGCAGCTTGAGTCCCGGGACAAGAACAGATACGCAGTATTTT. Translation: CASSLSPGTRTDTQYF.

The CDR3 region is CASSQDRLRQGSTGELFF. The CDR3 DNA is TGCGCCAGCAGCCAAGATAGGTTGAGACAGGGTTCCACCGGGGAGCTGTTTTTT. The chain links TRBV4-3 to TRBJ2-2; 7 bases map to TRBD1. Germline V gives CDR1 LGHNA, CDR2 YSLEER. V lost 0 bases to trimming and J lost 4 bases; unmatched junction nucleotides: 11. This CDR3 is 18 amino acids long.

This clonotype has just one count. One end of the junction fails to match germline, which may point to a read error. CDR3 residues: CASSLGRWNEAVF. CDR3 bases: TGTGCCAGCAGCTTGGGGCGTTGGAATGAAGCTGTCTTT. This chain joins TRBV5-6 and TRBJ1-1; D remains ambiguous. Germline CDR1 and CDR2: SGHDT and YYEEEE. CDR3 length equals 13 residues.